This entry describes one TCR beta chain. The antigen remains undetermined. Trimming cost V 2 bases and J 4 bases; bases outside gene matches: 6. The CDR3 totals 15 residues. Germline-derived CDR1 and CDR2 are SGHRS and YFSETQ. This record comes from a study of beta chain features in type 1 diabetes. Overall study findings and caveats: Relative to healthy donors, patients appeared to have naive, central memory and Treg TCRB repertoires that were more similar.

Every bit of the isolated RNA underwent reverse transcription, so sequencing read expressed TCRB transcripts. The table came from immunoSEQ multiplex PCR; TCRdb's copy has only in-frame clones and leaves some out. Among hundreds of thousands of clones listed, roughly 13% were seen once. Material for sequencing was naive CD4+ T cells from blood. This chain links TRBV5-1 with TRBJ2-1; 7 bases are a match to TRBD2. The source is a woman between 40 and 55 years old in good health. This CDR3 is CASSFLAGDYNEQFF. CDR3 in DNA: TGCGCCAGCAGCTTCCTTGCGGGGGATTACAATGAGCAGTTCTTC. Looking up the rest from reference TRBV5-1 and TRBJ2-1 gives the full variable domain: KAGVTQTPRYLIKTRGQQVTLSCSPISGHRSVSWYQQTPGQGLQFLFEYFSETQRNKGNFPGRFSGRQFSNSRSEMNVSTLELGDSALYLCASSFLAGDYNEQFFGPGTRLTVL.